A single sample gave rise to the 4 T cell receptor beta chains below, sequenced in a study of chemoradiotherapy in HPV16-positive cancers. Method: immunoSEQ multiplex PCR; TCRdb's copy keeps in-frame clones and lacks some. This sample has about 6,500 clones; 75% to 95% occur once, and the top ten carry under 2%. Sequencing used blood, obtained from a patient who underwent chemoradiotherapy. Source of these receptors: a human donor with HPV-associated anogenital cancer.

The CDR3 reads CSASNRGTQYF. DNA for the CDR3: TGCAGTGCTAGTAATCGCGGGACCCAGTACTTC. This sequence joins TRBV20-1 and TRBJ2-5; D is unclear. V lost 3 bases and J 7 bases, leaving 9 bases between the germline ends. CDR3 size: 11 residues. CDR1 and CDR2 (germline): DFQATT, SNEGSKA (reference sequence).

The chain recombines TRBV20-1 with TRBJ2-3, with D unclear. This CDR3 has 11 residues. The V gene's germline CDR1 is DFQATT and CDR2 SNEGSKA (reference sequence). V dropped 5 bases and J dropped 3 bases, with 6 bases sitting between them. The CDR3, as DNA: TGCAGTGCTGATGGAACAGATACGCAGTATTTT. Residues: CSADGTDTQYF.

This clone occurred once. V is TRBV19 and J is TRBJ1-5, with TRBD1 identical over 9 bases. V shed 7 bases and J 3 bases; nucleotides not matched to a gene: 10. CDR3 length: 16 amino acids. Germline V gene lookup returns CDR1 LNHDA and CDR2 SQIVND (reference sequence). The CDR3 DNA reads TGTGCCAGTACCCCGACAGGGGGAAGGATCAATCAGCCCCAGCATTTT. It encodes CASTPTGGRINQPQHF.

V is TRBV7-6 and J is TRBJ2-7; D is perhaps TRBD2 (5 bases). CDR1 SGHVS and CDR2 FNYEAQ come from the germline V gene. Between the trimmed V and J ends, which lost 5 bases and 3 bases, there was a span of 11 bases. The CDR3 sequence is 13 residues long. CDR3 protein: CASSPRTSYEQYF. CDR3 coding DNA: TGTGCCAGCAGCCCCCGCACTAGCTACGAGCAGTACTTC.